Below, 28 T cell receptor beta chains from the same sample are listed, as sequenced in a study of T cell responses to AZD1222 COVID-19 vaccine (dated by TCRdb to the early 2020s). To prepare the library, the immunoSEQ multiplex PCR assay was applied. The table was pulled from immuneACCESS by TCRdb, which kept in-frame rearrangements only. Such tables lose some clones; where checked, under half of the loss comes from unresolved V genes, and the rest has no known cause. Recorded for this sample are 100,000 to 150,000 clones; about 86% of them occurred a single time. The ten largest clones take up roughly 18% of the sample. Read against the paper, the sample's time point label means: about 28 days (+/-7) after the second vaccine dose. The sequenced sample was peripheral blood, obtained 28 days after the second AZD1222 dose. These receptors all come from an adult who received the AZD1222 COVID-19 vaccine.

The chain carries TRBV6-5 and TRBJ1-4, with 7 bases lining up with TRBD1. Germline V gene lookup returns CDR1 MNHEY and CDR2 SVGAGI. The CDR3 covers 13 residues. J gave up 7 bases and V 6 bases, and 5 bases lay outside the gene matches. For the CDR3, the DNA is TGTGCCAGCAGCCCCGGGACAGCTGAAAAACTGTTTTTT. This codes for CASSPGTAEKLFF.

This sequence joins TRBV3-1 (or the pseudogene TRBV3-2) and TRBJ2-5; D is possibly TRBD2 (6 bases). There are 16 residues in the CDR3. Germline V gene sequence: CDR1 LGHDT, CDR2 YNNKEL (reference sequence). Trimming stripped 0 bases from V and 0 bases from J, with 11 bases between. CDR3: CASSQDERRDQETQYF. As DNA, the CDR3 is TGTGCCAGCAGCCAAGATGAGCGGAGGGACCAAGAGACCCAGTACTTC.

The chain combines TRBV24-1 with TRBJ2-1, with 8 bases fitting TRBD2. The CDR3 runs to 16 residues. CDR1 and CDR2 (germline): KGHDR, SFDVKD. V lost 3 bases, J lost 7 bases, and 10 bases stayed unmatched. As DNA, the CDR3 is TGTGCCACCAGTGATATCGCTCGCGGGGGGCAAAATGAGCAGTTCTTC. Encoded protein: CATSDIARGGQNEQFF.

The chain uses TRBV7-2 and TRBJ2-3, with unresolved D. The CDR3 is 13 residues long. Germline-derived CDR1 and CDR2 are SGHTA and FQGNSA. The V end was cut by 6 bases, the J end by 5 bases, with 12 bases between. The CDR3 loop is CASRLSQGDTQYF. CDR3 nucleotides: TGTGCCAGCAGACTGTCGCAAGGAGATACGCAGTATTTT.

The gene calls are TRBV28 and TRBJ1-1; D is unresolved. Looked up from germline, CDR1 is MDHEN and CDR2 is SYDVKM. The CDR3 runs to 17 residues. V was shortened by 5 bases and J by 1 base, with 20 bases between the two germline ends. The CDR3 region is CASSQSRQVNSNTEAFF. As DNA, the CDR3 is TGTGCCAGCAGTCAAAGTCGACAAGTTAACTCGAACACTGAAGCTTTCTTT.

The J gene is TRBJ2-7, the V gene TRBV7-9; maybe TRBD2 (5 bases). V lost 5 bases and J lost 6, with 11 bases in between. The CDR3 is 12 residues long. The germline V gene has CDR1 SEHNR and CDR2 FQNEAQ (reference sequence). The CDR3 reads CASSLTAAEQYF. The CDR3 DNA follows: TGTGCCAGCAGCCTCACAGCGGCCGAGCAGTACTTC.

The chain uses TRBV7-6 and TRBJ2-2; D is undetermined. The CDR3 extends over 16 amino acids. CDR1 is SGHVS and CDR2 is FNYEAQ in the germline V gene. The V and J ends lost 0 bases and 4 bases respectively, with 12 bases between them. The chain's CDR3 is CASSLARSRITGELFF. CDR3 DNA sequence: TGTGCCAGCAGCTTAGCTAGGAGCCGAATCACCGGGGAGCTGTTTTTT. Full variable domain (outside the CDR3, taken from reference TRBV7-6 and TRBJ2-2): GAGVSQSPRYKVTKRGQDVALRCDPISGHVSLYWYRQALGQGPEFLTYFNYEAQQDKSGLPNDRFSAERPEGSISTLTIQRTEQRDSAMYRCASSLARSRITGELFFGEGSRLTVL.

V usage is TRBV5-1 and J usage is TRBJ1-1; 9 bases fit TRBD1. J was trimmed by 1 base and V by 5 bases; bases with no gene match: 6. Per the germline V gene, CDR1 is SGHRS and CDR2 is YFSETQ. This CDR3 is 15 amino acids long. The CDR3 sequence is CASRFTGGPNTEAFF. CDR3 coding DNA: TGCGCCAGCAGATTCACAGGGGGCCCGAACACTGAAGCTTTCTTT.

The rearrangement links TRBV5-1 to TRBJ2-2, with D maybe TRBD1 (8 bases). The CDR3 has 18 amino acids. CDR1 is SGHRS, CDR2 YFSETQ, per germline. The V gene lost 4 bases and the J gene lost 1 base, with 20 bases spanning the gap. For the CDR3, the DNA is TGCGCCAGCAGCAGAATTACAGGGGGAGGGTTGAACACCGGGGAGCTGTTTTTT. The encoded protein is CASSRITGGGLNTGELFF.

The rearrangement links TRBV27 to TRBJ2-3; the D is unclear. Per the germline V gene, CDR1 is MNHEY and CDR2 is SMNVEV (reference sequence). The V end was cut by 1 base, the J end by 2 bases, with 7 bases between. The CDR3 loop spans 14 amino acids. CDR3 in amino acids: CASSLLAFTDTQYF. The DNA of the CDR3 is TGTGCCAGCAGTTTATTGGCGTTCACAGATACGCAGTATTTT.

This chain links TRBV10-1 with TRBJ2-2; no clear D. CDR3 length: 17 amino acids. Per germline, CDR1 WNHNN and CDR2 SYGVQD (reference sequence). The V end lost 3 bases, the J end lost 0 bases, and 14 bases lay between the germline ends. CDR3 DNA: TGCGCCAGCAGTGAAATGAACACAGACGCGAACACCGGGGAGCTGTTTTTT. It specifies CASSEMNTDANTGELFF.

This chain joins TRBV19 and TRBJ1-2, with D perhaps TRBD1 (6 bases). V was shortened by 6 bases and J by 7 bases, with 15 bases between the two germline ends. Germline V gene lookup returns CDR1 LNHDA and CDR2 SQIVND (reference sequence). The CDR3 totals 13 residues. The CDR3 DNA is TGTGCCAGTAGAACTGGAGGGGGAGGTGGCTACACCTTC. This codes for CASRTGGGGGYTF.

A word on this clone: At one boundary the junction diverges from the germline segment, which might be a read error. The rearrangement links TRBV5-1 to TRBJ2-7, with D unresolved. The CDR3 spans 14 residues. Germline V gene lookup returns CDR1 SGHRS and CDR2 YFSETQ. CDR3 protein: CASSPTGSEPKYSF. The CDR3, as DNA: TGCGCCAGCAGCCCCACCGGGTCTGAGCCGAAATATAGCTTC.

DNA of the CDR3: TGTGCCACCGGGCGGCTAGCGAGCGTTGCGACCTACGAGCAGTACTTC. Residues: CATGRLASVATYEQYF. The chain has TRBV10-3 and TRBJ2-7; TRBD2 might be the D (6 bases). V lost 10 bases and J lost 2, with 24 bases in between. The CDR3 sequence is 16 residues long. Looked up from germline, CDR1 is ENHRY and CDR2 is SYGVKD.

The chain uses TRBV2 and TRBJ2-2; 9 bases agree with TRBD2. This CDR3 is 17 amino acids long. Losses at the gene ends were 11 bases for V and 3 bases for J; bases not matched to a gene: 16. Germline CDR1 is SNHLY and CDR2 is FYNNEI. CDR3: CAVPPLLAGLDTGELFF. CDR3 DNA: TGTGCCGTCCCCCCCCTCCTAGCGGGATTGGACACCGGGGAGCTGTTTTTT.

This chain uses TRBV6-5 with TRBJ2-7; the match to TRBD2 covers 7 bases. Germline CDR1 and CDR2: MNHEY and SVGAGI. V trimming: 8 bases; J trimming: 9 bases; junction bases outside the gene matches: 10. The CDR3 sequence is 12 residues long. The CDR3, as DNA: TGTGCCAGCTCAAACGGGGAGGGACGGCAGTACTTC. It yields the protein CASSNGEGRQYF.

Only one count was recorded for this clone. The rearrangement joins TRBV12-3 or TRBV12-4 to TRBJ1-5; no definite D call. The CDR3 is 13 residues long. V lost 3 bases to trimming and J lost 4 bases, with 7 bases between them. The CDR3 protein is CASSFSENQPQHF. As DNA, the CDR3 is TGTGCCAGCAGTTTCTCTGAGAATCAGCCCCAGCATTTT.

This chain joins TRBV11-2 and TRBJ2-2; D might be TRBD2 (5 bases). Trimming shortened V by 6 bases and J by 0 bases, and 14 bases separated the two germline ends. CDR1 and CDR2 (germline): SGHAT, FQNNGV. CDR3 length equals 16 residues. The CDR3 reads CASSKIGITNTGELFF. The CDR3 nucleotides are TGTGCCAGCAGTAAGATCGGGATTACGAACACCGGGGAGCTGTTTTTT.

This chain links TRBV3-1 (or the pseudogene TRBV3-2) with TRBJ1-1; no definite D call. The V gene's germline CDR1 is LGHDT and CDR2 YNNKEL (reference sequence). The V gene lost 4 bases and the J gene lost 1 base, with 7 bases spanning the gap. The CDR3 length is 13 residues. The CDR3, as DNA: TGTGCCAGCAGCCGCCGGGAGAACACTGAAGCTTTCTTT. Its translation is CASSRRENTEAFF.

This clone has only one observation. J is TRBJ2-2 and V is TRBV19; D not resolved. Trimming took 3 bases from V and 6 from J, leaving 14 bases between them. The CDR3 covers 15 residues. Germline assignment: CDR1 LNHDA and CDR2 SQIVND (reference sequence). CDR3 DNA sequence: TGTGCCAGTAGTATCGGCTACCTCGAGGCCGGGGAGCTGTTTTTT. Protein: CASSIGYLEAGELFF. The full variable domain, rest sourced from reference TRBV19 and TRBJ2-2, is DGGITQSPKYLFRKEGQNVTLSCEQNLNHDAMYWYRQDPGQGLRLIYYSQIVNDFQKGDIAEGYSVSREKKESFPLTVTSAQKNPTAFYLCASSIGYLEAGELFFGEGSRLTVL.

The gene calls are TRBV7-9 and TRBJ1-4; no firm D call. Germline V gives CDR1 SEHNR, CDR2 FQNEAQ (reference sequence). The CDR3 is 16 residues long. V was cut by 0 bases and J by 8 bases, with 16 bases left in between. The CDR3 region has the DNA TGTGCCAGCAGCTTAGCGGCGGGCCATAAGGAGGAAAAACTGTTTTTT. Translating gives CASSLAAGHKEEKLFF.

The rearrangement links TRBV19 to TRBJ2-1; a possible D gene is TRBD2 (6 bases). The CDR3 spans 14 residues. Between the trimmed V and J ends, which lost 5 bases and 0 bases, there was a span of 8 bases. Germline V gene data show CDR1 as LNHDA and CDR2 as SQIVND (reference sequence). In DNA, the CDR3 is TGTGCCAGTAGTGGAGGGGTCTCCTACAATGAGCAGTTCTTC. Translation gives CASSGGVSYNEQFF.

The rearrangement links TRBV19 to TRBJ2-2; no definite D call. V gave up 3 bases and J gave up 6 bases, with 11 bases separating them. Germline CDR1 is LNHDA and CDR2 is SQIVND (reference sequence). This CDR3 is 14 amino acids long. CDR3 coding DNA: TGTGCCAGTAGTATGAGGTCAGGCGCCGGGGAGCTGTTTTTT. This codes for CASSMRSGAGELFF.

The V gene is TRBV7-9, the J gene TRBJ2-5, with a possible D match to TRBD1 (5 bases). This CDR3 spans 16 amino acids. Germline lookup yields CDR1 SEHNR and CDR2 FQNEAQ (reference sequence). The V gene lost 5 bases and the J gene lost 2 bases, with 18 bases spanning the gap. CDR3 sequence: CASSQSSGGAQETQYF. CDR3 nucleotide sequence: TGTGCCAGCAGCCAGAGTTCGGGTGGGGCACAAGAGACCCAGTACTTC.

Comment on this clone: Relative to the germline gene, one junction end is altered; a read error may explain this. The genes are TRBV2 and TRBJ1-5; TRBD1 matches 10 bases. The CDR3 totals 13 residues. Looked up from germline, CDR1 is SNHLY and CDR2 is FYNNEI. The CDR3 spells CASRTGGNQPQHF. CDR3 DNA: TGTGCCAGCAGGACAGGGGGCAACCAGCCCCAGCATTTT.

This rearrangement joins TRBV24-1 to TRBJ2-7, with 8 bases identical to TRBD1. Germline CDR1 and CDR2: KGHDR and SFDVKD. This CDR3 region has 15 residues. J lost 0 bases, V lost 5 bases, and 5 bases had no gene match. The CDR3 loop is CATSGRTGNSYEQYF. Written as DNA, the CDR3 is TGTGCCACCAGTGGGAGGACAGGGAACTCCTACGAGCAGTACTTC.

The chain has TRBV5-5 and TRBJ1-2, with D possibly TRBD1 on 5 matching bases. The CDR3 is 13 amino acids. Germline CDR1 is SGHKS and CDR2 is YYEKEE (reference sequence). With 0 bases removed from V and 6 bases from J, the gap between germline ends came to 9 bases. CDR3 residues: CASSLAQGDGYTF. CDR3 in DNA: TGTGCCAGCAGCTTGGCTCAGGGTGATGGCTACACCTTC.

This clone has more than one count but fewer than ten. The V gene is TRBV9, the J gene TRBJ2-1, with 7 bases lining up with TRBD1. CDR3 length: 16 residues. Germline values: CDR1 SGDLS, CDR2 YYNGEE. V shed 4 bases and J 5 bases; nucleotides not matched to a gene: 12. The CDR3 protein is CASSKRQGILDNEQFF. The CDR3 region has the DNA TGTGCCAGCAGCAAAAGACAGGGCATTTTAGACAATGAGCAGTTCTTC.